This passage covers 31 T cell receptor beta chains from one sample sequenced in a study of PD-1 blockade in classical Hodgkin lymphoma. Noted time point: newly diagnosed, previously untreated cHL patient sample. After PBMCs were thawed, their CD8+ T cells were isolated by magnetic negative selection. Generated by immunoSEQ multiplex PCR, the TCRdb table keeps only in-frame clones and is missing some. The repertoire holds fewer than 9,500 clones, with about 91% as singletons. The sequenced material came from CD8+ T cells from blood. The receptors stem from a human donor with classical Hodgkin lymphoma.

The CDR3 spells CASSYQTSYEQYF. The DNA of the CDR3 is TGTGCCAGCAGTTATCAGACCAGCTACGAGCAGTACTTC. The genes are TRBV6-6 and TRBJ2-7; D not resolved. Germline V lookup: CDR1 MNHNY, CDR2 SVGAGI (reference sequence). This CDR3 has 13 residues. The germline V and J ends were trimmed by 3 bases and 3 bases, with 9 bases remaining between them.

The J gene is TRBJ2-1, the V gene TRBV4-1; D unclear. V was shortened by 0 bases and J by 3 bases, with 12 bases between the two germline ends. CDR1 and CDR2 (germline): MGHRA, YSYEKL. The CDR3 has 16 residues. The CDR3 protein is CASSQDKLGFYNEQFF. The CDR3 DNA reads TGCGCCAGCAGCCAAGATAAATTGGGGTTCTACAATGAGCAGTTCTTC.

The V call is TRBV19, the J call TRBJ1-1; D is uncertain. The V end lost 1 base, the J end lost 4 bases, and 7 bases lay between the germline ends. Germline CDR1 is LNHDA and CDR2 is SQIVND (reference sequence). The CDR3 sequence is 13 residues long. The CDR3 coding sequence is TGTGCCAGTAGTATAGCCGGGAGCACTGAAGCTTTCTTT. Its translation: CASSIAGSTEAFF. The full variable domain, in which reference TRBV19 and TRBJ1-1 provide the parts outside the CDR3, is DGGITQSPKYLFRKEGQNVTLSCEQNLNHDAMYWYRQDPGQGLRLIYYSQIVNDFQKGDIAEGYSVSREKKESFPLTVTSAQKNPTAFYLCASSIAGSTEAFFGQGTRLTVV.

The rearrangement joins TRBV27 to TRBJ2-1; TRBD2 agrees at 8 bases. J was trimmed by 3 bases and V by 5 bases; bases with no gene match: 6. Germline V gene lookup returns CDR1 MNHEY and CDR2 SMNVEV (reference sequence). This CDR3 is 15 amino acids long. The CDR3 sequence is CASSPLAGDYNEQFF. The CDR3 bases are TGTGCCAGCAGTCCTCTAGCGGGCGACTACAATGAGCAGTTCTTC.

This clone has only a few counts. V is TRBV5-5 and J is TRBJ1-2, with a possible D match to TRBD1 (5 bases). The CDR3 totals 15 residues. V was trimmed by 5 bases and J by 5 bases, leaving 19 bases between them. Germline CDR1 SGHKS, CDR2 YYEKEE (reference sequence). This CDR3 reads CASRRGQNSDYGYTF. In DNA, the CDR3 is TGTGCCAGCAGACGAGGACAAAACTCCGATTATGGCTACACCTTC. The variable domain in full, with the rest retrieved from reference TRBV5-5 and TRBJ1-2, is DAGVTQSPTHLIKTRGQQVTLRCSPISGHKSVSWYQQVLGQGPQFIFQYYEKEERGRGNFPDRFSARQFPNYSSELNVNALLLGDSALYLCASRRGQNSDYGYTFGSGTRLTVV.

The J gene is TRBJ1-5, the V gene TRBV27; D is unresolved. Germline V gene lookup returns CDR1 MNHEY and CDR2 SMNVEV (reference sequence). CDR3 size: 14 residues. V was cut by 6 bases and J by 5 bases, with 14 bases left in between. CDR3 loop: CASSQIYGDQPQHF. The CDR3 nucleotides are TGTGCCAGCAGCCAAATCTATGGTGATCAGCCCCAGCATTTT.

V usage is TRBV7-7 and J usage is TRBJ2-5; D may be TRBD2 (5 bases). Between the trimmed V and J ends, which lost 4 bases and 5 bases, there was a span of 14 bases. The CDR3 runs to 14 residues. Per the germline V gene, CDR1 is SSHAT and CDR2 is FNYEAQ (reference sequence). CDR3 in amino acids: CASSSLAPGETQYF. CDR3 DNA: TGTGCCAGCAGCTCGCTAGCCCCCGGTGAGACCCAGTACTTC.

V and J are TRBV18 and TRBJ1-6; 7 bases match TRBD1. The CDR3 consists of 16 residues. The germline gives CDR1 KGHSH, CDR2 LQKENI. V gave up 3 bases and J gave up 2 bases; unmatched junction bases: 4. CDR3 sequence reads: CASSPGQEPYNSPLHF. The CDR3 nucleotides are TGTGCCAGCTCACCCGGACAGGAGCCCTATAATTCACCCCTCCACTTT.

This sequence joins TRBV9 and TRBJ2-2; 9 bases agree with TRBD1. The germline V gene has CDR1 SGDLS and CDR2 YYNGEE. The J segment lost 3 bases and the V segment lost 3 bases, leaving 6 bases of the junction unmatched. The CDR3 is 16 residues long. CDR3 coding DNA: TGTGCCAGCAGCGATTCTACAGGGGGCTACACCGGGGAGCTGTTTTTT. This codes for CASSDSTGGYTGELFF.

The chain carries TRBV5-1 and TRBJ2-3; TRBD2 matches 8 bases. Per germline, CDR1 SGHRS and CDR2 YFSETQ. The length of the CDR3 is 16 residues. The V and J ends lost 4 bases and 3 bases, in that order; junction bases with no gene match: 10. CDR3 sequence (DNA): TGCGCCAGCAGCGCTTTAGCGGGAATGCTGACAGATACGCAGTATTTT. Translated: CASSALAGMLTDTQYF.

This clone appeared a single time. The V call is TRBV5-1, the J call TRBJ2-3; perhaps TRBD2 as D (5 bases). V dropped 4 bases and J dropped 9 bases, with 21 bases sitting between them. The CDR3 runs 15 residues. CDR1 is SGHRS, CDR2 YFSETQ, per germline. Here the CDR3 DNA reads TGCGCCAGCAGCGCCCTAGCATATTACCCGGAAACGCAGTATTTT. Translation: CASSALAYYPETQYF.

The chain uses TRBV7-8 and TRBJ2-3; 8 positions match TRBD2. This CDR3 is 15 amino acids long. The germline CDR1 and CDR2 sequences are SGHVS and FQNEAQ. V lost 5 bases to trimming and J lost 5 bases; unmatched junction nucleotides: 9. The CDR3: CASSLLAVVQDTQYF. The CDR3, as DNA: TGTGCCAGCAGCCTACTAGCGGTGGTCCAAGATACGCAGTATTTT.

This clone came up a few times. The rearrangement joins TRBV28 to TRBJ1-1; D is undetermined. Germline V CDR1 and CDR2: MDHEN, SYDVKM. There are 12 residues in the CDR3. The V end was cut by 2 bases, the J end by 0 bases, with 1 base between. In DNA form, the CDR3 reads TGTGCCAGCAGTTTAGTGAACACTGAAGCTTTCTTT. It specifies CASSLVNTEAFF.

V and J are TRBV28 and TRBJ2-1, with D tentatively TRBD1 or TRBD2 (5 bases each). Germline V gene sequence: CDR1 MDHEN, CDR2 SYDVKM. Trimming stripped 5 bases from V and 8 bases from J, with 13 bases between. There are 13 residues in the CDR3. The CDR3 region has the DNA TGTGCCAGCAGTCGGGACCGCGTTGATGAGCAGTTCTTC. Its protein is CASSRDRVDEQFF.

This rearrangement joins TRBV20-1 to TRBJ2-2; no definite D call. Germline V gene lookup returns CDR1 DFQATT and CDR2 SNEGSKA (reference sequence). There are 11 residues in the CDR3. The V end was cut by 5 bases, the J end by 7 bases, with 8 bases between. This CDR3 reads CSAGGGGELFF. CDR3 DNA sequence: TGCAGTGCTGGCGGTGGCGGGGAGCTGTTTTTT.

CDR3 amino acids: CASSYFPGSYEQYF. CDR3 nucleotide sequence: TGTGCCAGCAGTTACTTCCCCGGCTCCTACGAGCAGTACTTC. This chain joins TRBV6-5 and TRBJ2-7, with no clear D. Germline V gene lookup returns CDR1 MNHEY and CDR2 SVGAGI. Trimming stripped 1 base from V and 0 bases from J, with 7 bases between. The CDR3 length is 14 residues.

The chain's CDR3 is CASSQDPGMNTEAFF. The CDR3 nucleotides are TGCGCCAGCAGCCAAGATCCAGGGATGAACACTGAAGCTTTCTTT. This chain joins TRBV4-1 and TRBJ1-1; the D gene is possibly TRBD1 (5 bases). CDR3 size: 15 residues. The V end was cut by 0 bases, the J end by 0 bases, with 8 bases between. The V gene's germline CDR1 is MGHRA and CDR2 YSYEKL.

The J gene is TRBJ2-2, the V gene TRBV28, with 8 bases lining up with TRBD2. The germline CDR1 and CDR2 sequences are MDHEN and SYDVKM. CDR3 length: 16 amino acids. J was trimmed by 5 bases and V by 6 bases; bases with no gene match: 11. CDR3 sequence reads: CASSPIAGRETGELFF. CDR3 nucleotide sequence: TGTGCCAGCAGCCCCATAGCGGGACGTGAGACCGGGGAGCTGTTTTTT.

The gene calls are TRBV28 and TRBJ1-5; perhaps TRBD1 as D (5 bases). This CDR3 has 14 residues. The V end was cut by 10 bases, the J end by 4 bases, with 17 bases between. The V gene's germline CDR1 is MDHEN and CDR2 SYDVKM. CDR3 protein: CAISRGQGNQPQHF. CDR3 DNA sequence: TGTGCCATCTCCCGGGGCCAGGGAAATCAGCCCCAGCATTTT.

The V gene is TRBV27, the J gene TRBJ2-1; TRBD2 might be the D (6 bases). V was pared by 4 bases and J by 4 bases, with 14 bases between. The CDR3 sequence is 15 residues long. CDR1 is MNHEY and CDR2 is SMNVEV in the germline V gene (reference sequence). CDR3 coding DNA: TGTGCCAGCAGTTCCCTAGCGAGATCTTACAATGAGCAGTTCTTC. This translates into CASSSLARSYNEQFF.

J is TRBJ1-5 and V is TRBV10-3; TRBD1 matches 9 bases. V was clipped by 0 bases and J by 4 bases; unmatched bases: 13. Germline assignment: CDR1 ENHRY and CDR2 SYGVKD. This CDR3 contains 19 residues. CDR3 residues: CAISESDSGQGFRNQPQHF. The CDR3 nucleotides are TGTGCCATCAGTGAGTCCGATTCGGGACAGGGCTTCCGAAATCAGCCCCAGCATTTT.

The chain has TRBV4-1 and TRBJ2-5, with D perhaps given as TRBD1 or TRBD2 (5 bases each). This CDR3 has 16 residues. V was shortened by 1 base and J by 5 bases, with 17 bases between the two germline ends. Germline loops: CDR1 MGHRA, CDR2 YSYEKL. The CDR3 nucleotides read TGCGCCAGCAGCCAAGGCCGGGGCCTCGGGTGGGAGACCCAGTACTTC. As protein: CASSQGRGLGWETQYF.

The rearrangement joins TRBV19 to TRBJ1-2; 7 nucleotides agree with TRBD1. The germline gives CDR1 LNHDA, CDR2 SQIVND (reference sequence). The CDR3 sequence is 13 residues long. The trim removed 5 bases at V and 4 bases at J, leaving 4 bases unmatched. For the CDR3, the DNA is TGTGCCAGTAGTGCCGGGACAGCCTATGGCTACACCTTC. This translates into CASSAGTAYGYTF.

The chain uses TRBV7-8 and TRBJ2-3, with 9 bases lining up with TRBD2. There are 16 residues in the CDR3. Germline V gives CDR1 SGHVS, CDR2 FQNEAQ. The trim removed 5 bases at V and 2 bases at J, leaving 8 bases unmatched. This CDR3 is CASSPRLAEATDTQYF. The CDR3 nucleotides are TGTGCCAGCAGCCCGCGACTAGCGGAAGCCACAGATACGCAGTATTTT.

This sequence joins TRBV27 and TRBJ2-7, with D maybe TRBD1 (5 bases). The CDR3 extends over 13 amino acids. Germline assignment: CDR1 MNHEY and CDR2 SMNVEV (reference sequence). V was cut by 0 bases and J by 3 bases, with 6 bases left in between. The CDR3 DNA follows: TGTGCCAGCAGTTTATCTAGGGGCTACGAGCAGTACTTC. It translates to CASSLSRGYEQYF.

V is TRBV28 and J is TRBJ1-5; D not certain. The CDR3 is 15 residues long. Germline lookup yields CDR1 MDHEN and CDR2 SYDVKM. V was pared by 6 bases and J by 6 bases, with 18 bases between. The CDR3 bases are TGTGCCAGCAGCTCCACAAGAGTGGGCGGTCAGCCCCAGCATTTT. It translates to CASSSTRVGGQPQHF.

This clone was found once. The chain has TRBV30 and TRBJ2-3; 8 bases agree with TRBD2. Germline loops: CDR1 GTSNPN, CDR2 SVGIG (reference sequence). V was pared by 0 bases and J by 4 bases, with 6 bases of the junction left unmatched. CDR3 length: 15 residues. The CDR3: CAWSVPKAGADTQYF. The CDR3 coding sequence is TGTGCCTGGAGTGTACCCAAAGCGGGAGCAGATACGCAGTATTTT.

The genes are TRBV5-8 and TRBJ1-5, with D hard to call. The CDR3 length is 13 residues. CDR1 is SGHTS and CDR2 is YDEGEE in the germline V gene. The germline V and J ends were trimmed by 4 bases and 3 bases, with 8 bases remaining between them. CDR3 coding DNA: TGTGCCAGCAGCCCCGGGGACAATCAGCCCCAGCATTTT. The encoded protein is CASSPGDNQPQHF.

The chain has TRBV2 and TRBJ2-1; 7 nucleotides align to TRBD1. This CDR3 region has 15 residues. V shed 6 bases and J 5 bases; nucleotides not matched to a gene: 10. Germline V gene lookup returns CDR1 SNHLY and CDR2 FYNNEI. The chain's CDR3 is CASRLQGSANNEQFF. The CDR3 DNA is TGTGCCAGCAGACTACAGGGGTCAGCAAACAATGAGCAGTTCTTC.

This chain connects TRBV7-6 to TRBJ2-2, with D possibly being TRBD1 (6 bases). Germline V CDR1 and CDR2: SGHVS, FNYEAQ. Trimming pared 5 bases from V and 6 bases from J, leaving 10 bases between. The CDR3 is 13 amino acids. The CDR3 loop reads CASSQPGAGELFF. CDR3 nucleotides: TGTGCCAGCAGCCAACCAGGGGCCGGGGAGCTGTTTTTT.

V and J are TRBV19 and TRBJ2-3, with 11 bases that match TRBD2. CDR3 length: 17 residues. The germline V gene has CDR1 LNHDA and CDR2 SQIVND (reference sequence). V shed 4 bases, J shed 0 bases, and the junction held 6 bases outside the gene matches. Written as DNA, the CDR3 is TGTGCCAGTAGTACCCGACTAGCGGGACTAAGCACAGATACGCAGTATTTT. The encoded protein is CASSTRLAGLSTDTQYF.